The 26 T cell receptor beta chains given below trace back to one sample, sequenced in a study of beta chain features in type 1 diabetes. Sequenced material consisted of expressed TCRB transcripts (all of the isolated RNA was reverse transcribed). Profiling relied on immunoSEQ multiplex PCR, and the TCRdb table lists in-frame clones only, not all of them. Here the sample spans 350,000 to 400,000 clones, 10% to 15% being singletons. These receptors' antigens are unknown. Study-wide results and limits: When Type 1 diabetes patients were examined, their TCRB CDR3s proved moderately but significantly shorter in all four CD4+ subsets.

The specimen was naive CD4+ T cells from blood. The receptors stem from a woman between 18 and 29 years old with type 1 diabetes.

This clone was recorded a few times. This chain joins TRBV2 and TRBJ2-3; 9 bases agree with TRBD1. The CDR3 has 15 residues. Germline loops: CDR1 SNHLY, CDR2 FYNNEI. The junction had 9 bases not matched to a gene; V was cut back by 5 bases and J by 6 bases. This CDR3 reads CASSSRSGQGDTQYF. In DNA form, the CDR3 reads TGTGCCAGCAGTTCTCGGTCGGGACAGGGTGATACGCAGTATTTT. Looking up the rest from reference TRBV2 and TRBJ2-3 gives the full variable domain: EPEVTQTPSHQVTQMGQEVILRCVPISNHLYFYWYRQILGQKVEFLVSFYNNEISEKSEIFDDQFSVERPDGSNFTLKIRSTKLEDSAMYFCASSSRSGQGDTQYFGPGTRLTVL.

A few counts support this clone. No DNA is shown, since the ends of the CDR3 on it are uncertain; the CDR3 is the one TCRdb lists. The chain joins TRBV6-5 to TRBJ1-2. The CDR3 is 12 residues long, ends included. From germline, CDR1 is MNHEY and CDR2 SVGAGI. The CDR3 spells CASSLRFGPGTF.

CDR3 coding DNA: TGTGCCAGCAGGGACGGGACAGAGAACACCGGGGAGCTGTTTTTT. Amino acid sequence: CASRDGTENTGELFF. The chain combines TRBV7-2 with TRBJ2-2; 7 nucleotides agree with TRBD1. V shed 6 bases, J shed 1 base, and the junction held 5 bases outside the gene matches. Germline-derived CDR1 and CDR2 are SGHTA and FQGNSA. The CDR3 has 15 residues.

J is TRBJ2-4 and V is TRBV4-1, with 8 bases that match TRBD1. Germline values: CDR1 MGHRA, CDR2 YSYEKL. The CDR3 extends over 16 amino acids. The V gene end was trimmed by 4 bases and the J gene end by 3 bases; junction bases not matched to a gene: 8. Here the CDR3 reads CASSRTDREVKNIQYF. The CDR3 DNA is TGCGCCAGCAGCCGGACGGACAGGGAAGTCAAAAACATTCAGTACTTC.

CDR3 coding DNA: TGTGCCACAACCGGGACAGGGAGGTACAATGAGCAGTTCTTC. Translation gives CATTGTGRYNEQFF. The chain joins TRBV19 to TRBJ2-1, with 9 bases that match TRBD1. The CDR3 loop spans 14 amino acids. V lost 10 bases to trimming and J lost 4 bases; unmatched junction nucleotides: 8. CDR1 and CDR2 from the germline V gene are LNHDA and SQIVND (reference sequence).

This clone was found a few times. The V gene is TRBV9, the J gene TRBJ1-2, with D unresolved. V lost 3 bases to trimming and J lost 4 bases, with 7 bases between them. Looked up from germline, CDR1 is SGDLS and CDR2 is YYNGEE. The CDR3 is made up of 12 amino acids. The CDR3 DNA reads TGTGCCAGCAGCGCCGACACCTATGGCTACACCTTC. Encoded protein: CASSADTYGYTF.

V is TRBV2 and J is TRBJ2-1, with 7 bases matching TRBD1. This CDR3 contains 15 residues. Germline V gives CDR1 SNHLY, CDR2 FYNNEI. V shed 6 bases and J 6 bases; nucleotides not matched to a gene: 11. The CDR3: CASRWSTGKVNEQFF. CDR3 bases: TGTGCCAGCAGGTGGTCGACAGGGAAGGTCAATGAGCAGTTCTTC. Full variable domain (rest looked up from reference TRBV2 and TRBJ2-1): EPEVTQTPSHQVTQMGQEVILRCVPISNHLYFYWYRQILGQKVEFLVSFYNNEISEKSEIFDDQFSVERPDGSNFTLKIRSTKLEDSAMYFCASRWSTGKVNEQFFGPGTRLTVL.

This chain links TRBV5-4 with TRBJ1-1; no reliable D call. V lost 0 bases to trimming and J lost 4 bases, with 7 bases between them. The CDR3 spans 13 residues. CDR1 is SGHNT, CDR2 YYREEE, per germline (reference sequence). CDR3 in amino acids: CASSLVEGTEAFF. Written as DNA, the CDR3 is TGTGCCAGCAGCTTGGTGGAGGGCACTGAAGCTTTCTTT.

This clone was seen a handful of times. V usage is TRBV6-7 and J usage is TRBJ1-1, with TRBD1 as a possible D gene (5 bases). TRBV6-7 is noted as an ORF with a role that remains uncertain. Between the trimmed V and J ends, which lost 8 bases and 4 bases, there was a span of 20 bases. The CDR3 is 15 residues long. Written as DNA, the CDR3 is TGTGCCAGCTCGACCGGGGGGGAGAGCGGCACTGAAGCTTTCTTT. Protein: CASSTGGESGTEAFF.

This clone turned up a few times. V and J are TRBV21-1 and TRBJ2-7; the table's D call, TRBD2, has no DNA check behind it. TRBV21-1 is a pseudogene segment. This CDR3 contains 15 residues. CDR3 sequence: CASSKIERVFYEQYF. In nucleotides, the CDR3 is TGTGCCAGCAGCAAGATAGAAAGAGTCTTTTACGAGCAGTACTTC.

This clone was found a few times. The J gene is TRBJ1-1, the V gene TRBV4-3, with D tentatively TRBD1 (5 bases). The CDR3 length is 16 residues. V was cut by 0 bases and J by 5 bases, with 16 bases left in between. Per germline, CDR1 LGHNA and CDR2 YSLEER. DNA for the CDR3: TGCGCCAGCAGCCAAGATCAAGCCAGGGTGGGAACTGAAGCTTTCTTT. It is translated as CASSQDQARVGTEAFF.

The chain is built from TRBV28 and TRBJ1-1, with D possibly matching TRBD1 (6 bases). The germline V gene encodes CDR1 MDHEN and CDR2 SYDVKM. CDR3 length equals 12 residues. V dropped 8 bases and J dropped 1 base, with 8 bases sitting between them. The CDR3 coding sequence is TGTGCCAGCGGACAGACGAACACTGAAGCTTTCTTT. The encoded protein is CASGQTNTEAFF.

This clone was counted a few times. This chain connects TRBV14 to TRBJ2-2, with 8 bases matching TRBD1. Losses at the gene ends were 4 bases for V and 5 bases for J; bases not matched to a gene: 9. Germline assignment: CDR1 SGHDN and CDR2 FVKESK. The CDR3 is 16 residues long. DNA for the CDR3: TGTGCCAGCAGCCGCAGACAGGGGATAGTAACCGGGGAGCTGTTTTTT. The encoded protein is CASSRRQGIVTGELFF.

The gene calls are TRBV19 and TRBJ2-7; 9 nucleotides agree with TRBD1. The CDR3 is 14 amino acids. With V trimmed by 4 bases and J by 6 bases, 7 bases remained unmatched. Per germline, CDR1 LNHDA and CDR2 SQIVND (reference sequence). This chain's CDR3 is CASSKGQGVSEQYF. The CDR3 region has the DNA TGTGCCAGTAGTAAGGGACAGGGAGTGAGCGAGCAGTACTTC. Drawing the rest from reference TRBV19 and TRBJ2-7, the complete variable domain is DGGITQSPKYLFRKEGQNVTLSCEQNLNHDAMYWYRQDPGQGLRLIYYSQIVNDFQKGDIAEGYSVSREKKESFPLTVTSAQKNPTAFYLCASSKGQGVSEQYFGPGTRLTVT.

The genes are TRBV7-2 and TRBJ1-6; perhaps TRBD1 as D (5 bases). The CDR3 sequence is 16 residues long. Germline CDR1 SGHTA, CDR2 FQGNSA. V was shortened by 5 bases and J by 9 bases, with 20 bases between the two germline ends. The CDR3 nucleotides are TGTGCCAGCAGCCCGGAGGGGCAGGGAGGCCGTTCACCCCTCCACTTT. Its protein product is CASSPEGQGGRSPLHF. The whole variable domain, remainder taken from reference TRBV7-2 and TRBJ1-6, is GAGVSQSPSNKVTEKGKDVELRCDPISGHTALYWYRQSLGQGLEFLIYFQGNSAPDKSGLPSDRFSAERTGGSVSTLTIQRTQQEDSAVYLCASSPEGQGGRSPLHFGNGTRLTVT.

DNA for the CDR3: TGTGCCAGCACCAAGTGGGTCCAGGGGCACGGTGGCTACACCTTC. Its translation is CASTKWVQGHGGYTF. The gene calls are TRBV6-5 and TRBJ1-2; possible D gene TRBD1, 6 bases. Trimming shortened V by 7 bases and J by 7 bases, and 22 bases separated the two germline ends. In germline, CDR1 is MNHEY, CDR2 SVGAGI. The CDR3 length is 15 residues.

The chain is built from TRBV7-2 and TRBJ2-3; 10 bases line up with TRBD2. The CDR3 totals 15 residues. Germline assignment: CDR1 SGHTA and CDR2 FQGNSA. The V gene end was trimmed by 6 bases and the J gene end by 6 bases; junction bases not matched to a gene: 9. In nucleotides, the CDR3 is TGTGCCAGCAGTAACCTGGGACTAGCGTACGATACGCAGTATTTT. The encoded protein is CASSNLGLAYDTQYF.

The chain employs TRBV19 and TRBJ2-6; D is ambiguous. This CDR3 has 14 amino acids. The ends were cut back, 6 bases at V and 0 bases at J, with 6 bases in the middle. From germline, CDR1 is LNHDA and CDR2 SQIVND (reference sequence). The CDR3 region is CASRKSSGANVLTF. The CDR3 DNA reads TGTGCCAGTAGGAAGAGCTCTGGGGCCAACGTCCTGACTTTC.

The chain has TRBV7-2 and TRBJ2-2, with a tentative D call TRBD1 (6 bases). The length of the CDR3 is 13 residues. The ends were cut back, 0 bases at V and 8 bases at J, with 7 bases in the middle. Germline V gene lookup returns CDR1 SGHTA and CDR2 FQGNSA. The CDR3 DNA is TGTGCCAGCAGCTTAGCGACAGGAGGGGAGCTGTTTTTT. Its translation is CASSLATGGELFF.

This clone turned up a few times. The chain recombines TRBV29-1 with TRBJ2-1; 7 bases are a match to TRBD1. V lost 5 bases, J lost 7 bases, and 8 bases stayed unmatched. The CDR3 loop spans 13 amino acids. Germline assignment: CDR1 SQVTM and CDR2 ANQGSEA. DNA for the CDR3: TGCAGCGTTCCGGGACAGACACAGAATGAGCAGTTCTTC. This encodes CSVPGQTQNEQFF.

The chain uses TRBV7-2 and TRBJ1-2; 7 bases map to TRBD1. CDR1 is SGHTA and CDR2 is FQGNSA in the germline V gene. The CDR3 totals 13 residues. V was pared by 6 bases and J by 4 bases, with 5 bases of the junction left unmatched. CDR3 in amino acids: CASSRDSSYGYTF. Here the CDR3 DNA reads TGTGCCAGCAGTCGGGACAGTAGCTATGGCTACACCTTC.

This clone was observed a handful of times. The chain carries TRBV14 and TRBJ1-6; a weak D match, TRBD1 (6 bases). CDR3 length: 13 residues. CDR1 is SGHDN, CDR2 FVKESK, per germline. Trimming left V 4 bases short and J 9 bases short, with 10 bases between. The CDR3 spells CASSLTGTSPLHF. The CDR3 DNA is TGTGCCAGCAGCCTTACAGGGACTTCACCCCTCCACTTT.

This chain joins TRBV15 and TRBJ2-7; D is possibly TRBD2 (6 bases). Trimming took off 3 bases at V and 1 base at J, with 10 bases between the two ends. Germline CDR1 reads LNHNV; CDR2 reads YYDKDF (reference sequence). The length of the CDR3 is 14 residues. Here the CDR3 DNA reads TGTGCCACCAGCAGGTCAGCGGGTTCCTACGAGCAGTACTTC. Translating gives CATSRSAGSYEQYF.

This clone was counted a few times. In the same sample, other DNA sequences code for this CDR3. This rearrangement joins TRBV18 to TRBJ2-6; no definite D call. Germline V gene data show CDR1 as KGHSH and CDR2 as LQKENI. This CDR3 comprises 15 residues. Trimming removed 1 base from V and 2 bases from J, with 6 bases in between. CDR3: CASSPLGAGANVLTF. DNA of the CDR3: TGTGCCAGCTCACCACTCGGAGCTGGGGCCAACGTCCTGACTTTC.

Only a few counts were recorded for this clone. The CDR3 reads CASSLESIYNEQFF. The CDR3 nucleotides read TGCGCCAGCAGCTTGGAGTCTATCTACAATGAGCAGTTCTTC. This chain connects TRBV5-1 to TRBJ2-1; D not resolved. Trimming took 0 bases from V and 3 from J, leaving 7 bases between them. The CDR3 has 14 residues. In germline, CDR1 is SGHRS, CDR2 YFSETQ.

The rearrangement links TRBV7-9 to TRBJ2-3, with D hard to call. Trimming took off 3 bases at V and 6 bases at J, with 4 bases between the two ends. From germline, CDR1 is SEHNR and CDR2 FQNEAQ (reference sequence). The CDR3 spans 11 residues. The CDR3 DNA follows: TGTGCCAGCAGCTTTGAGGATACGCAGTATTTT. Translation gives CASSFEDTQYF. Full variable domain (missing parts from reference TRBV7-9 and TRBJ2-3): DTGVSQNPRHKITKRGQNVTFRCDPISEHNRLYWYRQTLGQGPEFLTYFQNEAQLEKSRLLSDRFSAERPKGSFSTLEIQRTEQGDSAMYLCASSFEDTQYFGPGTRLTVL.